These 5 T cell receptor beta chains originate from one sample sequenced in a study of cytomegalovirus exposure and HLA in healthy donors. PCR employed 60 Vbeta and 13 Jbeta primers. Some clones are missing from TCRdb's copy, which holds only in-frame ones; the method was immunoSEQ multiplex PCR. The sample comprises about 200,000 clones, 75% to 90% of which are singletons, and around 1% rests with the top ten. The sample was PBMCs. All receptors come from a boy aged 2 to 9 in good health and CMV-seronegative.

As for this clone: The junction and the germline gene differ at one end; a read error may be behind it. The chain recombines TRBV7-9 with TRBJ1-2; D call uncertain. CDR3 length equals 12 residues. Germline V gene sequence: CDR1 SEHNR, CDR2 FQNEAQ (reference sequence). The CDR3 reads CSSSLVSEGYTF. The CDR3 DNA reads as TGTTCCAGCAGCTTAGTGTCGGAGGGCTACACCTTC.

This clone was recorded only once. The genes are TRBV6-5 and TRBJ2-3; 9 positions match TRBD2. The J segment lost 0 bases and the V segment lost 5 bases, leaving 3 bases of the junction unmatched. From germline, CDR1 is MNHEY and CDR2 SVGAGI. The CDR3 runs 15 residues. For the CDR3, the DNA is TGTGCCAGCAGTAGACTAGCGGCTAGCACAGATACGCAGTATTTT. It specifies CASSRLAASTDTQYF.

The rearrangement uses TRBV4-1 and TRBJ1-1; D gene uncertain. CDR1 and CDR2 (germline): MGHRA, YSYEKL. The V and J ends lost 5 bases and 4 bases respectively, with 11 bases between them. This CDR3 spans 13 amino acids. CDR3 region: CASSITEGTEAFF. DNA for the CDR3: TGCGCCAGCAGCATTACAGAGGGCACTGAAGCTTTCTTT.

This clone was found a few times. Mismatch with germline at one junction end may stem from a read error. The chain recombines TRBV10-1 with TRBJ2-1; D is uncertain. Germline V gene lookup returns CDR1 WNHNN and CDR2 SYGVQD (reference sequence). The CDR3 has 14 amino acids. In DNA, the CDR3 is TGCGCCAGCAGTCAGTCGGGCCCATACAATGAGCAGTTCTTC. This codes for CASSQSGPYNEQFF.

The chain carries TRBV28 and TRBJ2-1; D may be TRBD1 (5 bases). CDR1 and CDR2 (germline): MDHEN, SYDVKM. The CDR3 is made up of 11 amino acids. V dropped 2 bases and J dropped 10 bases, with 6 bases sitting between them. The CDR3 DNA follows: TGTGCCAGCAGTTTAAGGGGCGAGCAGTTCTTC. It translates to CASSLRGEQFF.